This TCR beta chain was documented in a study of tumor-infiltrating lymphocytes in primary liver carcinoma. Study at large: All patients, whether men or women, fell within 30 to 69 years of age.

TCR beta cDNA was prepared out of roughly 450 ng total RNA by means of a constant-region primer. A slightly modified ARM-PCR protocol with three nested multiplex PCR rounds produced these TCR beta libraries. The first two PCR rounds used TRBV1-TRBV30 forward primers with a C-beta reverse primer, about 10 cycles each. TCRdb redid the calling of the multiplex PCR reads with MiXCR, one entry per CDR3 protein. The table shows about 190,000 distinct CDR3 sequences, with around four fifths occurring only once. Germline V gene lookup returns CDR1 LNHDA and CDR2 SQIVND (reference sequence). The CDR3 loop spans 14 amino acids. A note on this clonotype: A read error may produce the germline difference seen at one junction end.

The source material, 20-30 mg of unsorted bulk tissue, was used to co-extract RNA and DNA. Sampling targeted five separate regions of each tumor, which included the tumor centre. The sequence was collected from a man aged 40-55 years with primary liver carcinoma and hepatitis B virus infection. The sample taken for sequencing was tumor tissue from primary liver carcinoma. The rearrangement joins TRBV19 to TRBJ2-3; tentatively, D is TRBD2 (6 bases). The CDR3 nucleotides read TGTGCCAGTAGGCCCGGGACTTCGATGGATACGCAGTACTTT. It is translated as CASRPGTSMDTQYF. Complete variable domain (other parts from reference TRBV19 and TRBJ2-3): DGGITQSPKYLFRKEGQNVTLSCEQNLNHDAMYWYRQDPGQGLRLIYYSQIVNDFQKGDIAEGYSVSREKKESFPLTVTSAQKNPTAFYLCASRPGTSMDTQYFGPGTRLTVL.